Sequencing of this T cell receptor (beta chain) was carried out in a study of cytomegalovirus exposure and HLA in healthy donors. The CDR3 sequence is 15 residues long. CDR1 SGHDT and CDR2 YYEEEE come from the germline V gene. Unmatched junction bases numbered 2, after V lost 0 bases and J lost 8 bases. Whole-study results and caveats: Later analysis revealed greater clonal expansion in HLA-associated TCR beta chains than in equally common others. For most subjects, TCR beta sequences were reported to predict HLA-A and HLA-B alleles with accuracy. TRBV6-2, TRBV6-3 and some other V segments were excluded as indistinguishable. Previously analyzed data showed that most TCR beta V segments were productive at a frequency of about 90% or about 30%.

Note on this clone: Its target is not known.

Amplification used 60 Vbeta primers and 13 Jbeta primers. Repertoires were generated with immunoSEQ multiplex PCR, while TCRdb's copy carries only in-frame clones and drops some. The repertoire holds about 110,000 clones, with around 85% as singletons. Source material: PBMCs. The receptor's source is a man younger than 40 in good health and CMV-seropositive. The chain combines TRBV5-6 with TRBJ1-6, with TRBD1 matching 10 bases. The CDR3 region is CASSLAGTGDSPLHF. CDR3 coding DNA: TGTGCCAGCAGCTTGGCCGGGACAGGGGATTCACCCCTCCACTTT.